The 12 T cell receptor beta chains below were found in one sample sequenced in a study of T cell repertoires in cytomegalovirus infection. One entry per CDR3 protein, called by TCRdb with MiXCR from the reads. The table has a few hundred thousand distinct CDR3 sequences, under 45% seen once; the top ten hold 43%. These TCRs' antigens remain unknown. This specimen consisted of cultured PBMCs, obtained from culture after CMV antigen stimulation. These receptors were taken from a human donor in good health (CMV status not recorded). Some clones in this sample may be carry-over from other donors' samples.

V is TRBV20-1 and J is TRBJ1-1; D not certain. The CDR3 is made up of 13 amino acids. The V gene's germline CDR1 is DFQATT and CDR2 SNEGSKA (reference sequence). V was clipped by 6 bases and J by 0 bases, with 11 bases between them. CDR3 sequence (DNA): TGCAGTGCATCTCAGGCCTTGAACACTGAAGCTTTCTTT. As protein: CSASQALNTEAFF.

This clonotype was counted between two and nine times. V gene TRBV10-3 combines with J gene TRBJ2-3; TRBD2 matches 11 bases. The CDR3 runs to 14 residues. Germline loops: CDR1 ENHRY, CDR2 SYGVKD. J was trimmed by 4 bases and V by 6 bases; bases with no gene match: 3. Here the CDR3 reads CAIRTLAGADTQYF. In DNA form, the CDR3 reads TGTGCCATCAGGACACTAGCGGGAGCAGATACGCAGTATTTT.

This clonotype has a handful of counts. This rearrangement joins TRBV12-5 to TRBJ1-1; the match to TRBD1 covers 9 bases. The V segment lost 6 bases and the J segment 5 bases; nucleotides outside the gene matches: 16. The germline gives CDR1 LGHNT, CDR2 FRNRAP. The CDR3 is 17 amino acids. CDR3 in DNA: TGTGCTAGTGGCCCTACAGGGGGCGGTGGTTTCTGGACTGAAGCTTTCTTT. This sequence encodes CASGPTGGGGFWTEAFF.

This clonotype was recorded a few times. The V gene is TRBV29-1, the J gene TRBJ1-5; 7 nucleotides match TRBD1. The CDR3 totals 14 residues. V shed 6 bases, J shed 5 bases, and the junction held 10 bases outside the gene matches. The germline CDR1 and CDR2 sequences are SQVTM and ANQGSEA. The CDR3 nucleotides are TGCAGCGTACGACAGGGATATGAGGATCAGCCCCAGCATTTT. The encoded protein is CSVRQGYEDQPQHF.

This sequence joins TRBV7-6 and TRBJ2-7; 14 bases align to TRBD2. Germline CDR1 SGHVS, CDR2 FNYEAQ. The CDR3 is 17 amino acids. After removal of 3 bases from V and 6 bases from J, the junction contained 10 bases not matched to a gene. The CDR3 DNA follows: TGTGCCAGCAGCTTCCGCCCGGGACTAGCGGGAGTGACCGAGCAGTACTTC. Encoded protein: CASSFRPGLAGVTEQYF. The variable domain in full, with the rest retrieved from reference TRBV7-6 and TRBJ2-7, is GAGVSQSPRYKVTKRGQDVALRCDPISGHVSLYWYRQALGQGPEFLTYFNYEAQQDKSGLPNDRFSAERPEGSISTLTIQRTEQRDSAMYRCASSFRPGLAGVTEQYFGPGTRLTVT.

This clonotype was seen a handful of times. The V gene is TRBV7-2, the J gene TRBJ2-1, with 7 nucleotides matching TRBD1. With V trimmed by 4 bases and J by 2 bases, 5 bases remained unmatched. The CDR3 contains 15 residues. CDR1 is SGHTA, CDR2 FQGNSA, per germline. The CDR3 nucleotides are TGTGCCAGCAGCTCTCGACAGGGAACCTACAATGAGCAGTTCTTC. Protein: CASSSRQGTYNEQFF.

V is TRBV12-3 or TRBV12-4 and J is TRBJ2-1; 12 nucleotides match TRBD2. J lost 9 bases, V lost 5 bases, and 11 bases had no gene match. The CDR3 runs to 16 residues. This CDR3 reads CASSPSGGAYYSEQFF. In DNA form, the CDR3 reads TGTGCCAGCAGTCCTAGCGGGGGGGCCTATTATAGTGAGCAGTTCTTC.

This clonotype was seen many times. The rearrangement joins TRBV10-2 to TRBJ1-1, with a weak D call TRBD1 (6 bases). The germline V gene encodes CDR1 WSHSY and CDR2 SAAADI. This CDR3 region has 20 residues. Trimming left V 8 bases short and J 11 bases short, with 42 bases between. The CDR3 sequence is CASRRKRGAISHKTRTGAFF. The DNA for the CDR3 is TGCGCCAGCCGGCGGAAGAGGGGGGCAATCTCACATAAAACGAGAACGGGGGCTTTCTTT.

This chain uses TRBV20-1 with TRBJ2-1; D may correspond to TRBD1 or TRBD2 (5 bases each). Germline CDR1 is DFQATT and CDR2 is SNEGSKA (reference sequence). The V and J ends lost 5 bases and 0 bases respectively, with 11 bases between them. The CDR3 length is 14 residues. Written as DNA, the CDR3 is TGCAGTGCTCGGGACGGCAGCTCCTACAATGAGCAGTTCTTC. Its translation: CSARDGSSYNEQFF.

The CDR3 loop is CASSQPGAVVEHF. CDR3 DNA sequence: TGTGCCAGCAGCCAACCCGGGGCCGTGGTGGAACATTTT. The J gene is TRBJ1-5, the V gene TRBV14, with D possibly TRBD1 on 5 matching bases. CDR1 and CDR2 (germline): SGHDN, FVKESK. Trimming left V 2 bases short and J 16 bases short, with 18 bases between. This CDR3 is built from 13 residues.

This clonotype was seen a handful of times. The J gene is TRBJ2-1, the V gene TRBV4-3; perhaps TRBD1 as D (5 bases). This CDR3 is built from 13 residues. Germline CDR1 reads LGHNA; CDR2 reads YSLEER. The V end lost 0 bases, the J end lost 15 bases, and 15 bases lay between the germline ends. The CDR3 region has the DNA TGCGCCAGCAGCCAAGACCGGACAATGGTTCTGTTCTTC. Translation: CASSQDRTMVLFF.

J is TRBJ1-3 and V is TRBV6-6; no reliable D call. V gave up 6 bases and J gave up 3 bases, with 6 bases separating them. The CDR3 is made up of 12 amino acids. The germline CDR1 and CDR2 sequences are MNHNY and SVGAGI (reference sequence). The CDR3 spells CASRPGGNTIYF. As DNA, the CDR3 is TGTGCCAGCAGGCCCGGTGGAAACACCATATATTTT.